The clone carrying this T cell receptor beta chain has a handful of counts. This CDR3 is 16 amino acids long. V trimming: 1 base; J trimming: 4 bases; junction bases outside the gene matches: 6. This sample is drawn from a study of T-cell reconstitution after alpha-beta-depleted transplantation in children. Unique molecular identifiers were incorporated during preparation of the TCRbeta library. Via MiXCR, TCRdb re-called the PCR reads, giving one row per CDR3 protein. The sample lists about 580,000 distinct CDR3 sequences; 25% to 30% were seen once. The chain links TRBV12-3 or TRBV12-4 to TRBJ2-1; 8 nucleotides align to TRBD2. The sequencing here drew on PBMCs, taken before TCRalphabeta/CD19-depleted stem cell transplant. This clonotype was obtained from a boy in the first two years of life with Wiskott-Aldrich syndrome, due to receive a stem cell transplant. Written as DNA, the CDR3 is TGTGCCAGCAGTTTAGGGGTAGCGGGGATATACAATGAGCAGTTCTTC. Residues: CASSLGVAGIYNEQFF.